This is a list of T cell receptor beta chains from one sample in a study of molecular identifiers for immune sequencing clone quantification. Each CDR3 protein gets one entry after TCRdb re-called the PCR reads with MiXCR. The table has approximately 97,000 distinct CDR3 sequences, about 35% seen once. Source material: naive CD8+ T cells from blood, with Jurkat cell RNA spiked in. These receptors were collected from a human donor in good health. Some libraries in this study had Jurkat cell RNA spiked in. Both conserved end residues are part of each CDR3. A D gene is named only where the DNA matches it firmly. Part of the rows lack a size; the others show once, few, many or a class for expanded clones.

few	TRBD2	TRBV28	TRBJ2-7	CASSLGLAGNYEQYF	TGTGCCAGCAGTTTGGGACTAGCGGGGAACTACGAGCAGTACTTC
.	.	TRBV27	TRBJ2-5	CASSLWRADETQYF	TGTGCCAGCAGTTTGTGGAGGGCTGATGAGACCCAGTACTTC
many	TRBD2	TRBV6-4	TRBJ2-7	CASSLLAGRGEQYF	TGTGCCAGCAGTTTACTAGCGGGAAGGGGTGAGCAGTACTTC
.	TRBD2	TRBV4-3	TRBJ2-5	CASSQGSGLAALTETQYF	TGCGCCAGCAGCCAAGGGAGTGGACTAGCGGCCCTTACGGAGACCCAGTACTTC
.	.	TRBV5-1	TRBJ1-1	CASSSSPGHLNTEAFF	TGCGCCAGCAGCTCCTCTCCGGGACACCTGAACACTGAAGCTTTCTTT
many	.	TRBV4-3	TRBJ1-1	CASSQDTSRNTEAFF	TGCGCCAGCAGCCAAGACACATCCCGGAACACTGAAGCTTTCTTT
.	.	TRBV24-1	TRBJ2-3	CATSDPTEGGADTQYF	TGTGCCACCAGTGATCCTACCGAAGGTGGGGCAGATACGCAGTATTTT
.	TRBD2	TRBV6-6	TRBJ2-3	CASSYSLAATDTQYF	TGTGCCAGCAGTTACTCGCTAGCGGCCACAGATACGCAGTATTTT
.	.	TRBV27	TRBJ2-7	CASGSWRRGYEQYF	TGTGCCAGCGGATCTTGGAGGCGAGGCTACGAGCAGTACTTC
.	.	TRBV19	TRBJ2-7	CASSIAGTTTYEQYF	TGTGCCAGTAGTATAGCCGGGACAACTACCTACGAGCAGTACTTC
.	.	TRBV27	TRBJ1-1	CASSFGGMTEAIF	TGTGCCAGCAGTTTTGGAGGGATGACTGAAGCTATCTTT
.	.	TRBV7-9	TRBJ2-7	CASSLRQDPYEQYF	TGTGCCAGCAGCTTGCGGCAGGACCCCTACGAGCAGTACTTC
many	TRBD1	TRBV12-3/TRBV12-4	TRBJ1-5	CASSRTGDGNQPQHF	TGTGCCAGCAGTAGGACAGGGGATGGCAATCAGCCCCAGCATTTT
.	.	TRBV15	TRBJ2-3	CATSHSHSSTDTQYF	TGTGCCACCAGCCATAGTCACAGCAGCACAGATACGCAGTATTTT
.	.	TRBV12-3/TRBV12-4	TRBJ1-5	CASSSPAGQPQHF	TGTGCCAGCAGTTCTCCTGCTGGGCAGCCCCAGCATTTT
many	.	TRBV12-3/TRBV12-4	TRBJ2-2	CASNLGPTGELFF	TGTGCCAGCAATCTGGGACCCACCGGGGAGCTGTTTTTT
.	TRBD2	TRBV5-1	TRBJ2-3	CACSLAWEGDTQYF	TGCGCCTGCAGCTTGGCCTGGGAGGGTGATACGCAGTATTTT
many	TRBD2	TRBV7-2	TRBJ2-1	CASSGGTSFEQFF	TGTGCCAGCAGCGGCGGGACTAGCTTTGAGCAGTTCTTC
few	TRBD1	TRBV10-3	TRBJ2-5	CAISNTGEETQYF	TGTGCCATCAGTAACACAGGGGAAGAGACCCAGTACTTC
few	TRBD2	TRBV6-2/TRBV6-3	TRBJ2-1	CASKGTSGLREQFF	TGTGCCAGCAAGGGGACTAGCGGTCTCCGTGAGCAGTTCTTC
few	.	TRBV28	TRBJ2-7	CASSSDATYEQYF	TGTGCCAGCAGTTCGGACGCTACCTACGAGCAGTACTTC
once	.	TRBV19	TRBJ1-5	CASTPGWARAQHF	TGTGCCAGTACCCCCGGGTGGGCCAGAGCCCAGCATTTT
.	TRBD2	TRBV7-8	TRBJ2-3	CASSYLAGVKDTQYF	TGTGCCAGCAGCTACCTAGCGGGAGTTAAAGATACGCAGTATTTT
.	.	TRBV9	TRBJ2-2	CASSVDVVIGTGELFF	TGTGCCAGCAGCGTAGATGTGGTTATCGGCACCGGGGAGCTGTTTTTT
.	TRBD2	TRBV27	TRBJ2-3	CASSLAGAWDTQYF	TGTGCCAGCAGTTTAGCGGGAGCTTGGGATACGCAGTATTTT
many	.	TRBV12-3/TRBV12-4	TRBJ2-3	CASSFGDTQYF	TGTGCCAGCAGTTTTGGAGATACGCAGTATTTT
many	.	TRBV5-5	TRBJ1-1	CASSLSPAGGTEAFF	TGTGCCAGCAGCTTGTCCCCCGCGGGGGGCACTGAAGCTTTCTTT
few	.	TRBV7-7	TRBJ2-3	CASSLGSGDTQYF	TGTGCTAGCAGCTTAGGGAGTGGTGATACGCAGTATTTT
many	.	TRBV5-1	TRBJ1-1	CASSWLGGKAEAFF	TGCGCCAGCAGCTGGTTAGGGGGAAAGGCTGAAGCTTTCTTT
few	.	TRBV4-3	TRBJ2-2	CASSQDVGQGNEELFF	TGCGCCAGCAGCCAAGATGTGGGGCAGGGAAACGAGGAGCTGTTTTTT
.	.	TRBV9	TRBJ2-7	CASSDGTPAYEQHF	TGTGCCAGCAGCGACGGGACACCCGCCTACGAGCAGCACTTC
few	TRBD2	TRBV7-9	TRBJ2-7	CASSSTPGTRAYEQYF	TGTGCCAGCAGCTCGACCCCCGGGACTAGAGCCTACGAGCAGTACTTC
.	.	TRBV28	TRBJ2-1	CASSLSVGLNEQFF	TGTGCCAGCAGTTTAAGTGTAGGGCTGAATGAGCAGTTCTTC
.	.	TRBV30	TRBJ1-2	CAWSRDIANSDYTF	TGTGCCTGGAGCCGGGACATTGCAAACTCCGACTACACCTTC
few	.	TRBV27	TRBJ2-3	CASSFGVVTDTQYF	TGTGCCAGCAGTTTTGGGGTGGTCACAGATACGCAGTATTTT
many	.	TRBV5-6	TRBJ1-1	CASSHEGYTEAFF	TGTGCCAGCAGCCATGAGGGCTACACTGAAGCTTTCTTT
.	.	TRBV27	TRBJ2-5	CASSYQETQYF	TGTGCCAGCAGTTACCAAGAGACCCAGTACTTC
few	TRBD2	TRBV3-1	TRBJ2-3	CASNELAGGVDTQYF	TGTGCCAGCAACGAACTAGCGGGAGGGGTAGATACGCAGTATTTT
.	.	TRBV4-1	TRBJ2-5	CASSQVGLAQETQYF	TGCGCCAGCAGCCAAGTGGGTCTTGCCCAAGAGACCCAGTACTTC
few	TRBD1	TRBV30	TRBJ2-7	CAWSTGTGISEQYF	TGTGCCTGGAGTACCGGGACAGGGATTTCCGAGCAGTACTTC
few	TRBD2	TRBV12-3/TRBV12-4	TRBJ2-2	CASSSGRAPGELFF	TGTGCCAGCAGTTCAGGGAGGGCACCTGGGGAGCTGTTTTTT
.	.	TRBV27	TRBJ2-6	CASSLIAGGPSGANVLTF	TGTGCCAGCAGTTTAATCGCAGGGGGGCCCTCTGGGGCCAACGTCCTGACTTTC
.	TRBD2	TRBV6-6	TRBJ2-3	CASRGLGSIDTQYF	TGTGCCAGCAGGGGACTAGGTTCAATAGATACGCAGTATTTT
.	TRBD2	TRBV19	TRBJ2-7	CASRNTTSPTYEQYF	TGTGCCAGTAGGAATACGACTAGCCCAACCTACGAGCAGTACTTC
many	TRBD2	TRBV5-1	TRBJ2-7	CAATSEAGAYEQYF	TGCGCCGCTACCTCGGAAGCGGGAGCCTACGAGCAGTACTTC
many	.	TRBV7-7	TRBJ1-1	CASSLSSNTEAFF	TGTGCTAGCAGCTTATCGTCGAACACTGAAGCTTTCTTT
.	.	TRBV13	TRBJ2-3	CASSLGRVPANTLYF	TGTGCCAGCAGCTTAGGCCGGGTCCCTGCGAATACGCTCTATTTT
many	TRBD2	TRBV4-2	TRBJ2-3	CASSLRAGGGDTQYF	TGTGCCAGCAGCCTTAGGGCGGGAGGTGGAGATACGCAGTATTTT
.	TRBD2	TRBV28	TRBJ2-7	CASSSSPGLASYEQYF	TGTGCCAGCAGTTCCTCCCCCGGACTAGCGTCCTACGAGCAGTACTTC
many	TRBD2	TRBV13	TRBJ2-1	CASSTSSGSFYEQFF	TGTGCCAGCAGCACCTCTAGCGGGAGTTTCTATGAGCAGTTCTTC
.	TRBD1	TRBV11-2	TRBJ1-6	CAGSSTGVLTPLHF	TGTGCCGGCAGCTCGACAGGGGTATTGACACCCCTCCACTTT
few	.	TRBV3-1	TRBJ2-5	CASSHSINWGETQYF	TGTGCCAGCAGCCACTCCATCAATTGGGGGGAGACCCAGTACTTC
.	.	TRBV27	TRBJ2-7	CASSLKGTDSSYEQYF	TGTGCCAGCAGTTTAAAGGGGACCGATAGCTCCTACGAGCAGTACTTC
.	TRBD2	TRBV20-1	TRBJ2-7	CSARDRASGTHEQYF	TGCAGTGCTAGAGATCGGGCTAGCGGGACCCACGAGCAGTACTTC
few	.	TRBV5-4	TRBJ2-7	CASSLGSSEQYF	TGTGCCAGCAGCTTGGGGTCTTCCGAGCAGTACTTC
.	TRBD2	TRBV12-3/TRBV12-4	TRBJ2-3	CVSSLAGGTDTQYF	TGTGTCAGCAGTTTAGCGGGAGGGACAGATACGCAGTATTTT
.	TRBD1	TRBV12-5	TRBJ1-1	CASGWGTVNTEAFF	TGTGCTAGTGGTTGGGGGACAGTGAACACTGAAGCTTTCTTT
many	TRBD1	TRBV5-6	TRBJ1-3	CASSFGQGRNTIYF	TGTGCCAGCAGCTTCGGACAGGGACGAAACACCATATATTTT
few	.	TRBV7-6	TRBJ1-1	CASSLGEGEAFF	TGTGCCAGCAGCTTAGGGGAGGGTGAAGCTTTCTTT